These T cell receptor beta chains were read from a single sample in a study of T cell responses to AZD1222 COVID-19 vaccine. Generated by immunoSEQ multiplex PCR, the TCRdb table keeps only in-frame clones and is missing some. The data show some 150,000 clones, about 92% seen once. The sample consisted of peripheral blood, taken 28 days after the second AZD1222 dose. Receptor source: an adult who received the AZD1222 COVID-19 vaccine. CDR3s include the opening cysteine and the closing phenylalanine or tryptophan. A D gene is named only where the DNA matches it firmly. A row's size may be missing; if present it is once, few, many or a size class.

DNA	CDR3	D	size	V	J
TGTGCCAGTAGTATGACCCTGGATTATACACCCCCCTACGAGCAGTACTTC	CASSMTLDYTPPYEQYF	NA	NA	TRBV19	TRBJ2-7
TGTGCCTGGAGTGAGGGGGGGAACACTGAAGCTTTCTTT	CAWSEGGNTEAFF	NA	NA	TRBV30	TRBJ1-1
TGTGCCAGCAGCCCCCCACCGGGACAGGGAGGAAGGGACACTGAAGCTTTCTTT	CASSPPPGQGGRDTEAFF	TRBD1	NA	TRBV28	TRBJ1-1
TGTGCCAGCGGACGAGGGAGAGGGGACGGTTCTGAAAAACTGTTTTTT	CASGRGRGDGSEKLFF	NA	once	TRBV25-1	TRBJ1-4
TGTGCCAGCAGCTTAGAGCTAGCGGGAGAGTTCTCCGGGGAGCTGTTTTTT	CASSLELAGEFSGELFF	TRBD2	NA	TRBV11-3	TRBJ2-2
TGTGCCACCAGCAGAGATAGCACGGGTTCTGGCTACACCTTC	CATSRDSTGSGYTF	NA	once	TRBV15	TRBJ1-2
TGTGCCATCAGGGGACAGGGGGGCGATCAGCCCCAGCATTTT	CAIRGQGGDQPQHF	TRBD1	NA	TRBV10-3	TRBJ1-5
TGTGCCAGCAGCTTAGTAGTAGGGAGGGATGGCTACACCTTC	CASSLVVGRDGYTF	NA	NA	TRBV7-8	TRBJ1-2
TGCGCCAGCAGCTCCGGACTAGCGGGGGAACAAGAGACCCAGTACTTC	CASSSGLAGEQETQYF	TRBD2	NA	TRBV5-1	TRBJ2-5
TGCGCCAGCAGCTCCCCAGGCCTCTACGAGCAGTACTTC	CASSSPGLYEQYF	NA	NA	TRBV5-1	TRBJ2-7
TGTGCCTGGAGCCCAATTGATTCCTATAATTCACCCCTCCACTTT	CAWSPIDSYNSPLHF	NA	NA	TRBV30	TRBJ1-6
TGTGCCAGCAGCGTATTAGCGGGAGGGCCCACAGATACGCAGTATTTT	CASSVLAGGPTDTQYF	TRBD2	NA	TRBV9	TRBJ2-3
TGTGCCAGCAGTGAACTAGCGGGTGGGGCCAACGTCCTGACTTTC	CASSELAGGANVLTF	TRBD2	NA	TRBV6-1	TRBJ2-6
TGTGCCAGCAGCTCAGGGACTAGCGTATACCAAGAGACCCAGTACTTC	CASSSGTSVYQETQYF	TRBD2	NA	TRBV7-2	TRBJ2-5
TGTGCCAGCAGCTTGAACAGGGGGCTCAACACTGAAGCTTTCTTT	CASSLNRGLNTEAFF	TRBD1	NA	TRBV5-5	TRBJ1-1
TGTGCCAGCAGTTTCTCCCTCGGACAGGGGAGCCCCTACGAGCAGTACTTC	CASSFSLGQGSPYEQYF	TRBD1	once	TRBV28	TRBJ2-7